This is a list of T cell receptor beta chains from one sample in a study of T cell repertoires in cytomegalovirus infection. Their recognized antigens are unknown. TCRdb reprocessed the reads via MiXCR and lists one record per CDR3 protein. Of about a million distinct CDR3 sequences listed, roughly 30% were seen once; the top ten hold around an eighth. Material: cultured CD8+ T cells from PBMCs, obtained from culture after CMV antigen stimulation. These TCRs come from a human donor in good health (CMV status not recorded). Some clones in this sample may be carry-over from other donors' samples. Both conserved end residues are part of each CDR3. D genes are given only for firm matches. The size field is filled for only some rows; it gives once, few, many or a size class.

j_call: TRBJ2-7
clone_size: NA
v_call: TRBV7-8
d_call: NA
cdr3_aa: CASSLALQGSYEQYF
cdr3_nt: TGTGCCAGCAGCTTAGCGCTTCAGGGTAGCTACGAGCAGTACTTC

j_call: TRBJ2-7
clone_size: NA
v_call: TRBV11-3
d_call: TRBD1
cdr3_aa: CASSLDTGGRYEQYF
cdr3_nt: TGTGCCAGCAGCTTGGACACAGGGGGCCGCTACGAGCAGTACTTC

j_call: TRBJ2-3
clone_size: NA
v_call: TRBV7-6
d_call: TRBD1
cdr3_aa: CASSPQQGADTQYF
cdr3_nt: TGTGCCAGCAGCCCCCAACAGGGGGCAGATACGCAGTATTTT

j_call: TRBJ1-2
clone_size: NA
v_call: TRBV5-6
d_call: NA
cdr3_aa: CASSLEGRGSYGYTF
cdr3_nt: TGTGCCAGCAGCTTGGAGGGGAGGGGGTCCTATGGCTACACCTTC

j_call: TRBJ2-2
clone_size: few
v_call: TRBV6-5
d_call: NA
cdr3_aa: CASSYRTERNTGELFF
cdr3_nt: TGTGCCAGCAGTTACCGGACAGAGAGGAACACCGGGGAGCTGTTTTTT

j_call: TRBJ2-7
clone_size: NA
v_call: TRBV27
d_call: NA
cdr3_aa: CASSLNSPSYEQYF
cdr3_nt: TGTGCCAGCAGTTTAAACAGCCCTTCCTACGAGCAGTACTTC

j_call: TRBJ2-1
clone_size: NA
v_call: TRBV12-5
d_call: TRBD1
cdr3_aa: CASGFGTERKFEGYNEQFF
cdr3_nt: TGTGCTAGTGGTTTCGGGACAGAGAGGAAATTTGAGGGATACAATGAGCAGTTCTTC

j_call: TRBJ1-6
clone_size: many
v_call: TRBV7-8
d_call: NA
cdr3_aa: CASSLEGYNDSPLHF
cdr3_nt: TGTGCCAGCAGCTTAGAGGGGTACAATGATTCACCCCTCCACTTT

j_call: TRBJ1-5
clone_size: few
v_call: TRBV2
d_call: NA
cdr3_aa: CASSERFRTDFSNQPQHF
cdr3_nt: TGTGCCAGCAGTGAACGATTTCGGACAGACTTTAGCAATCAGCCCCAGCATTTT

j_call: TRBJ1-1
clone_size: NA
v_call: TRBV27
d_call: NA
cdr3_aa: CASSLDPWNTEAFF
cdr3_nt: TGTGCCAGCTCTTTAGACCCCTGGAACACTGAAGCTTTCTTT

j_call: TRBJ1-5
clone_size: NA
v_call: TRBV6-2/TRBV6-3
d_call: NA
cdr3_aa: CASSYITGNQPQHF
cdr3_nt: TGTGCCAGCAGTTACATTACAGGCAATCAGCCCCAGCATTTT

j_call: TRBJ2-2
clone_size: NA
v_call: TRBV27
d_call: TRBD2
cdr3_aa: CASSYLAGGPGELFF
cdr3_nt: TGTGCCAGCAGTTACCTAGCGGGGGGGCCCGGGGAGCTGTTTTTT

j_call: TRBJ2-1
clone_size: NA
v_call: TRBV24-1
d_call: NA
cdr3_aa: CATSDPVRASAYNEQFF
cdr3_nt: TGTGCCACCAGTGATCCCGTTCGGGCTAGCGCCTACAATGAGCAGTTCTTC

j_call: TRBJ2-5
clone_size: NA
v_call: TRBV7-6
d_call: NA
cdr3_aa: CASSPNRLETQYF
cdr3_nt: TGTGCCAGCAGCCCAAATAGGCTAGAGACCCAGTACTTC